The 8 T cell receptor beta chains listed next were all sequenced from one sample in a study of identical twins. TCRdb processed the 5' RACE reads anew with MiXCR; each CDR3 protein has one entry. Of some 760,000 distinct CDR3 sequences detected, about 20% appear once; the ten largest clones hold 13%. These same records also appear under a second study, on T cells expressing NK-cell markers.

The material sequenced was PBMCs. These receptor sequences come from a woman under 30 in good health.

This clonotype occurred a few times. V gene TRBV6-5 combines with J gene TRBJ2-5; D is possibly TRBD2 (5 bases). Germline-derived CDR1 and CDR2 are MNHEY and SVGAGI. Trimming pared 0 bases from V and 1 base from J, leaving 12 bases between. This CDR3 has 16 residues. CDR3 in DNA: TGTGCCAGCAGTTACTCTTTATTGAGGGCCCAAGAGACCCAGTACTTC. Its protein is CASSYSLLRAQETQYF.

This clonotype occurred many times. V is TRBV12-3 or TRBV12-4 and J is TRBJ1-2; TRBD1 aligns across 7 bases. The junction had 2 bases not matched to a gene; V was cut back by 3 bases and J by 4 bases. This CDR3 region has 13 residues. The CDR3 DNA sequence: TGTGCCAGCAGTTTGGACAGGCTCTATGGCTACACCTTC. It specifies CASSLDRLYGYTF.

This clonotype was counted between two and nine times. V gene TRBV20-1 combines with J gene TRBJ2-7; D may correspond to TRBD1 or TRBD2 (6 bases each). V lost 5 bases and J lost 5, with 10 bases in between. Looked up from germline, CDR1 is DFQATT and CDR2 is SNEGSKA (reference sequence). This CDR3 contains 11 residues. The CDR3 DNA sequence: TGCAGTGCTTCAAGGGGGGACGAGCAGTACTTC. The encoded protein is CSASRGDEQYF.

V is TRBV20-1 and J is TRBJ1-3; D is possibly TRBD1 (5 bases). CDR3 length: 15 amino acids. The ends were cut back, 5 bases at V and 0 bases at J, with 14 bases in the middle. CDR1 is DFQATT and CDR2 is SNEGSKA in the germline V gene (reference sequence). This CDR3 is CSAPQTASSGNTIYF. CDR3 nucleotide sequence: TGCAGTGCTCCCCAGACAGCCAGCTCTGGAAACACCATATATTTT.

V and J are TRBV10-1 and TRBJ2-2; TRBD2 aligns across 7 bases. The CDR3 runs 15 residues. Trimming cost V 2 bases and J 8 bases; bases outside gene matches: 8. Germline V gives CDR1 WNHNN, CDR2 SYGVQD (reference sequence). CDR3 residues: CASSEGSSGGGELFF. In DNA form, the CDR3 reads TGCGCCAGCAGTGAGGGGTCTAGCGGAGGGGGGGAGCTGTTTTTT.

The rearrangement uses TRBV5-5 and TRBJ2-1; 8 bases align to TRBD2. V lost 4 bases, J lost 2 bases, and 11 bases stayed unmatched. CDR1 and CDR2 (germline): SGHKS, YYEKEE (reference sequence). CDR3 length equals 17 residues. This chain's CDR3 is CASSRVRSGGTYNEQFF. The CDR3 DNA sequence: TGTGCCAGCAGCCGAGTGAGGAGCGGGGGCACCTACAATGAGCAGTTCTTC.

This clonotype was observed a handful of times. V gene TRBV5-1 combines with J gene TRBJ2-7; D could derive from TRBD1 or TRBD2 (5 bases each). The CDR3 extends over 13 amino acids. Trimming stripped 3 bases from V and 2 bases from J, with 9 bases between. The germline CDR1 and CDR2 sequences are SGHRS and YFSETQ. The CDR3 spells CASSWDQTYEQYF. The CDR3 DNA reads as TGCGCCAGCAGCTGGGACCAGACCTACGAGCAGTACTTC.

This sequence joins TRBV30 and TRBJ2-6, with a weak D call TRBD1 (6 bases). V was cut by 5 bases and J by 4 bases, with 12 bases left in between. Germline V gene lookup returns CDR1 GTSNPN and CDR2 SVGIG (reference sequence). The CDR3 length is 14 residues. CDR3 sequence: CAWGGGGGANVLTF. DNA of the CDR3: TGTGCCTGGGGGGGCGGAGGCGGGGCCAACGTCCTGACTTTC.